The clone carrying this T cell receptor beta chain was counted only a few times. What it recognizes is unknown. Trimming took 4 bases from V and 5 from J, leaving 14 bases between them. The germline gives CDR1 SGHTA, CDR2 FQGNSA. CDR3 length equals 14 residues. This sample is part of a study of T cells after yellow fever vaccination. Study-wide results and limits: It was a weaker secondary response, yet one that peaked faster, at day 5 versus 15.

One entry per CDR3 protein, called by TCRdb with MiXCR from the 5' RACE reads. The sample shows 300,000 or so distinct CDR3 sequences, around 7.3% of them seen only once. This TCR was recovered from a man younger than 35 who received the YFV17D yellow fever vaccine. The starting material was PBMCs, obtained about 41 days after the first yellow fever vaccination. This chain links TRBV7-2 with TRBJ2-5; D possibly matches TRBD1 or TRBD2 (6 bases each). This CDR3 is CASSSYTGRETQYF. As DNA, the CDR3 is TGTGCCAGCAGCTCCTACACAGGGAGGGAGACCCAGTACTTC.